Included here is one T cell receptor (beta chain) sequence, with context. The antigen remains undetermined. The CDR3 length is 14 residues. Trimming cost V 6 bases and J 0 bases, with 9 bases left between them. Germline assignment: CDR1 MNHNS and CDR2 SASEGT. Some clones are missing from TCRdb's copy, which holds only in-frame ones; the method was immunoSEQ multiplex PCR. The table records 20,000 to 30,000 clones, about 82% of them present only once. Relapse after autologous stem cell transplantation occurred in every patient, and brentuximab vedotin exposure varied. These data belong to a study of PD-1 blockade in classical Hodgkin lymphoma. Study observations and caveats: Healthy donors reportedly exceeded newly diagnosed patients in baseline TCR diversity.

The specimen comprised peripheral blood mononuclear cells (PBMCs), sampled before the second cycle of nivolumab. The genes are TRBV6-1 and TRBJ1-3; D ambiguous. This TCR derives from a human donor with classical Hodgkin lymphoma. The CDR3 here is CASSPVDSGNTIYF. CDR3 DNA sequence: TGTGCCAGCAGCCCGGTAGACTCTGGAAACACCATATATTTT.